This entry features one T cell receptor (beta chain) sequence. What it binds is unknown. Profiling relied on immunoSEQ multiplex PCR, and the TCRdb table lists in-frame clones only, not all of them. Of over 2 million clones listed, roughly 94% are singletons. CDR1 is LNHDA, CDR2 SQIVND, per germline (reference sequence). The CDR3 contains 13 residues. V lost 4 bases and J lost 8; bases outside the gene matches: 4. The data stem from a study of shared clonotypes between healthy human individuals. Turning to the study itself: Researchers drew samples from a couple of women and a few men aged 18 to 49.

Overall study findings and caveats: Among a few donors, roughly 5% of naive CD4 clonotypes were found in common.

A split of CD4+ cells into CD45RA+ naive and CD45RA-negative memory subsets was performed. Sequencing input: naive CD4+ T cells sorted from blood. Subset here: CD45RA+ positively selected. The sequence came from a young man in good health. The rearrangement joins TRBV19 to TRBJ1-1; 10 bases map to TRBD1. The DNA for the CDR3 is TGTGCCAGTAGTACCCTGGACAGGGGGGAAGCTTTCTTT. Encoded protein: CASSTLDRGEAFF.